This TCR beta chain was captured in a study of cytomegalovirus exposure and HLA in healthy donors. V shed 2 bases, J shed 0 bases, and the junction held 3 bases outside the gene matches. The CDR3 is made up of 15 amino acids. CDR1 is SGHRS and CDR2 is YFSETQ in the germline V gene. Concerning this clone itself: The antigen is undetermined.

General study points: Earlier analysis found most TCR beta V segments productive about 90% or about 30% of the time. In vitro testing confirmed a few CMV-associated chains as specific for CMV antigens.

It was with 60 Vbeta and 13 Jbeta primers that the PCR ran. Some clones are missing from TCRdb's copy, which holds only in-frame ones; the method was immunoSEQ multiplex PCR. The table has 180,000 or so clones, approximately 65% seen once. The sequenced material came from PBMCs. The sequence derives from a middle-aged man in good health and CMV-seronegative. The gene calls are TRBV5-1 and TRBJ2-5; 8 bases align to TRBD2. The CDR3 nucleotides read TGCGCCAGCAGCTTAAGCGGGAGAAACCAAGAGACCCAGTACTTC. It translates to CASSLSGRNQETQYF.